This entry describes one TCR beta chain. The germline gives CDR1 SGHTA, CDR2 FQGNSA. The CDR3 loop spans 15 amino acids. With 1 base removed from V and 0 bases from J, the gap between germline ends came to 8 bases. This specimen belongs to a study of T cell changes during pregnancy in multiple sclerosis. Repertoires were generated with immunoSEQ multiplex PCR, while TCRdb's copy carries only in-frame clones and drops some. Of more than 80,000 clones listed, approximately 90% were seen once; the top ten hold around 1.5%. The sequence was obtained from a female donor with multiple sclerosis, enrolled in a pregnancy study. The sequenced sample was peripheral blood, obtained after pregnancy. This chain links TRBV7-2 with TRBJ2-3; TRBD2 might be the D (6 bases). DNA of the CDR3: TGTGCCAGCAGCTTAGGTAGCGGAAGCACAGATACGCAGTATTTT. Amino acid sequence: CASSLGSGSTDTQYF.